The 22 T cell receptor beta chains presented below share a single source sample, sequenced in a study of identical twins. A single record per CDR3 protein comes from TCRdb applying MiXCR to the 5' RACE reads. The data show roughly 720,000 distinct CDR3 sequences, with 15% to 20% seen just once and under 15% held by the top ten. The same sample was also used in a study of T cells expressing NK-cell markers.

Specimen: PBMCs. The receptors here all came from a woman aged 18-30 years in good health.

This chain uses TRBV7-6 with TRBJ2-7, with D maybe TRBD2 (5 bases). This CDR3 spans 14 amino acids. Germline V gene lookup returns CDR1 SGHVS and CDR2 FNYEAQ. The V end was cut by 5 bases, the J end by 3 bases, with 14 bases between. CDR3 in DNA: TGTGCCAGCAGCCCGGACTGGAACCTCTACGAGCAGTACTTC. This codes for CASSPDWNLYEQYF.

In this sample, this clonotype turned up a few times. J is TRBJ1-1 and V is TRBV7-9; D unclear. Trimming pared 5 bases from V and 3 bases from J, leaving 13 bases between. Germline-derived CDR1 and CDR2 are SEHNR and FQNEAQ (reference sequence). This CDR3 comprises 14 residues. The CDR3 DNA follows: TGTGCCAGCAGCCATTTGAGGAGCGACACTGAAGCTTTCTTT. Its protein is CASSHLRSDTEAFF.

The chain joins TRBV20-1 to TRBJ2-1; 7 bases agree with TRBD2. The CDR3 has 16 residues. V lost 0 bases to trimming and J lost 0 bases; unmatched junction nucleotides: 5. Germline CDR1 reads DFQATT; CDR2 reads SNEGSKA (reference sequence). The CDR3 reads CSARDPLADSYNEQFF. CDR3 bases: TGCAGTGCTAGAGATCCCCTAGCGGACTCCTACAATGAGCAGTTCTTC.

The chain combines TRBV11-2 with TRBJ2-2; D unresolved. Germline V gene sequence: CDR1 SGHAT, CDR2 FQNNGV. Trimming removed 2 bases from V and 5 bases from J, with 9 bases in between. The CDR3 has 14 amino acids. DNA for the CDR3: TGTGCCAGCAGCTTAATTGCCGGGACCGGGGAGCTGTTTTTT. Encoded protein: CASSLIAGTGELFF.

The J gene is TRBJ2-3, the V gene TRBV29-1, with D possibly TRBD2 on 5 matching bases. Trimming took off 2 bases at V and 2 bases at J, with 23 bases between the two ends. The length of the CDR3 is 18 residues. CDR1 and CDR2 from the germline V gene are SQVTM and ANQGSEA. The CDR3 bases are TGCAGCGTTGAATTTCTCTCTGGGGAGAGCAGAAACACAGATACGCAGTATTTT. The encoded protein is CSVEFLSGESRNTDTQYF.

This chain joins TRBV20-1 and TRBJ1-5; D is undetermined. This CDR3 has 17 amino acids. Trimming stripped 0 bases from V and 5 bases from J, with 20 bases between. In germline, CDR1 is DFQATT, CDR2 SNEGSKA (reference sequence). The CDR3 region has the DNA TGCAGTGCTAGAGATCTCTTTGAACGGGAAAGGGATCAGCCCCAGCATTTT. This encodes CSARDLFERERDQPQHF.

A remark on this clonotype: One end of the junction does not line up with germline, which may come from a read error. The rearrangement links TRBV3-1 to TRBJ2-4; no definite D call. The CDR3 spans 11 residues. Germline CDR1 and CDR2: LGHDT and YNNKEL (reference sequence). CDR3 coding DNA: TGTGCCAGCAGCCAAGGGGTCCTCCATTTCTTC. It specifies CASSQGVLHFF.

The J gene is TRBJ2-7, the V gene TRBV15; 7 bases match TRBD1. The germline gives CDR1 LNHNV, CDR2 YYDKDF (reference sequence). V was clipped by 2 bases and J by 0 bases; unmatched bases: 4. There are 15 residues in the CDR3. CDR3 residues: CATSRPGTVSYEQYF. CDR3 bases: TGTGCCACCAGCAGACCCGGGACAGTCTCCTACGAGCAGTACTTC.

A few counts support this clonotype. This chain connects TRBV9 to TRBJ2-3, with D perhaps matching TRBD2 (7 bases). Trimming pared 0 bases from V and 4 bases from J, leaving 15 bases between. Germline CDR1 and CDR2: SGDLS and YYNGEE. The CDR3 consists of 16 residues. The CDR3 DNA is TGTGCCAGCAGCGTAGATGGGGGGGGGCGTGCAGATACGCAGTATTTT. Amino acids: CASSVDGGGRADTQYF.

This clonotype came up many times. This chain joins TRBV5-1 and TRBJ2-7; 9 bases match TRBD1. The germline gives CDR1 SGHRS, CDR2 YFSETQ. The V gene end was trimmed by 0 bases and the J gene end by 5 bases; junction bases not matched to a gene: 15. The CDR3 consists of 18 residues. As DNA, the CDR3 is TGCGCCAGCAGCTTGGTCCCCACCGGGACAGGGACGGTCCACGAGCAGTACTTC. Residues: CASSLVPTGTGTVHEQYF.

This chain joins TRBV20-1 and TRBJ2-3, with TRBD2 matching 7 bases. There are 14 residues in the CDR3. Unmatched junction bases numbered 12, after V lost 7 bases and J lost 5 bases. Germline lookup yields CDR1 DFQATT and CDR2 SNEGSKA (reference sequence). CDR3 sequence reads: CSVKREGTVDTQYF. The CDR3 DNA reads as TGCAGTGTTAAAAGGGAGGGTACAGTAGATACGCAGTATTTT.

This clonotype was observed at least ten times. This sequence joins TRBV18 and TRBJ2-7; TRBD1 is a possible D gene (6 bases). CDR3 length: 13 residues. The V and J ends lost 3 bases and 3 bases respectively, with 9 bases between them. Germline CDR1 reads KGHSH; CDR2 reads LQKENI. CDR3 sequence: CASSPGQVYEQYF. In DNA, the CDR3 is TGTGCCAGCTCACCGGGACAAGTCTACGAGCAGTACTTC.

The chain couples TRBV5-1 to TRBJ1-1, with 8 bases matching TRBD1. This CDR3 region has 14 residues. J gave up 1 base and V 5 bases, and 4 bases lay outside the gene matches. Germline V gene lookup returns CDR1 SGHRS and CDR2 YFSETQ. CDR3 sequence (DNA): TGCGCCAGCAGGAGCACAGGGGGGAACACTGAAGCTTTCTTT. It specifies CASRSTGGNTEAFF.

CDR3 in amino acids: CASNGPSSYNEQFF. In DNA form, the CDR3 reads TGTGCCAGCAATGGGCCGAGCTCCTACAATGAGCAGTTCTTC. The chain uses TRBV6-1 and TRBJ2-1; D remains unclear. Per the germline V gene, CDR1 is MNHNS and CDR2 is SASEGT. This CDR3 is built from 14 residues. Trimming removed 7 bases from V and 0 bases from J, with 10 bases in between.

This clonotype was recorded only once. The chain joins TRBV20-1 to TRBJ2-1; D might be TRBD1 or TRBD2, each matching 6 bases. CDR3 length equals 14 residues. Trimming stripped 0 bases from V and 8 bases from J, with 14 bases between. The V gene's germline CDR1 is DFQATT and CDR2 SNEGSKA (reference sequence). The CDR3 is CSARERGRGDEQFF. CDR3 nucleotide sequence: TGCAGTGCTAGAGAGAGAGGTAGGGGGGATGAGCAGTTCTTC.

This clonotype has just a few counts. The V and J genes are TRBV20-1 and TRBJ2-5; D is possibly TRBD1 or TRBD2 (5 bases each). Trimming left V 3 bases short and J 1 base short, with 12 bases between. Germline V CDR1 and CDR2: DFQATT, SNEGSKA (reference sequence). The CDR3 is 14 amino acids. This CDR3 reads CSARRRGAQETQYF. In nucleotides, the CDR3 is TGCAGTGCTAGGCGGCGAGGGGCCCAAGAGACCCAGTACTTC.

This clonotype was picked up many times. This chain links TRBV29-1 with TRBJ2-3; perhaps TRBD2 as D (6 bases). This CDR3 is built from 14 residues. Per the germline V gene, CDR1 is SQVTM and CDR2 is ANQGSEA. V was clipped by 4 bases and J by 2 bases, with 13 bases between them. CDR3 in amino acids: CSVVGGTNTDTQYF. The CDR3, as DNA: TGCAGCGTTGTGGGGGGAACTAACACAGATACGCAGTATTTT.

In this sample, this clonotype turned up many times. The chain employs TRBV6-1 and TRBJ1-1, with 9 bases lining up with TRBD1. V dropped 4 bases and J dropped 4; count of bases not matched to a gene: 7. Germline V CDR1 and CDR2: MNHNS, SASEGT. There are 15 residues in the CDR3. The CDR3 loop is CASSARTGEGTEAFF. The DNA for the CDR3 is TGTGCCAGCAGTGCGCGGACAGGGGAGGGCACTGAAGCTTTCTTT.

The chain uses TRBV12-3 or TRBV12-4 and TRBJ2-1; D possibly corresponds to TRBD2 (6 bases). Trimming removed 5 bases at V and 6 bases at J, with 20 bases between. The CDR3 length is 16 residues. CDR3 DNA: TGTGCCAGCAGTCCAGGTGGGCGGGATACCCTCAATGAGCAGTTCTTC. It codes for CASSPGGRDTLNEQFF.

CDR3 nucleotides: TGCAGTGCTAGACTCACAGGGGGTAGGGCTTTCTTT. This sequence encodes CSARLTGGRAFF. The chain has TRBV20-1 and TRBJ1-1, with TRBD1 matching over 8 bases. The CDR3 sequence is 12 residues long. The V and J ends lost 2 bases and 11 bases, in that order; junction bases with no gene match: 7. The germline gives CDR1 DFQATT, CDR2 SNEGSKA (reference sequence).

The CDR3 DNA is TGTGCCAGTAGCCGGGAGTGGGGGAGTGGGACCGGGGAGCTGTTTTTT. It encodes CASSREWGSGTGELFF. The V call is TRBV19, the J call TRBJ2-2, with D tentatively TRBD2 (6 bases). The CDR3 totals 16 residues. CDR1 LNHDA and CDR2 SQIVND come from the germline V gene (reference sequence). The V gene lost 6 bases and the J gene lost 5 bases, with 19 bases spanning the gap.

The chain is built from TRBV5-1 and TRBJ2-1; D possibly corresponds to TRBD2 (6 bases). Germline V lookup: CDR1 SGHRS, CDR2 YFSETQ. This CDR3 contains 15 residues. With 3 bases removed from V and 9 bases from J, the gap between germline ends came to 19 bases. DNA of the CDR3: TGCGCCAGCAGCTCGAGGTGGGGGGATTCGAGTGAGCAGTTCTTC. Translation: CASSSRWGDSSEQFF.